This TCR beta chain was sequenced during a study of tumor and adjacent non-tumor tissue in lung cancer. Turning to the study itself: Patients were aged roughly 31 to 76, 9 to 10 men and roughly 5 women, stage I to III. Each sample yielded a few million productive TCRbeta reads on average.

The CDR3 is 12 amino acids. Germline CDR1 is SQVTM and CDR2 is ANQGSEA. A word on this clonotype: One junction end disagrees with the germline gene, perhaps due to a read error.

A modified ARM-PCR protocol with three rounds of nested PCR amplified TCRbeta. Using its own MiXCR run on the multiplex PCR reads, TCRdb lists one record per CDR3 protein. Of about 93,000 distinct CDR3 sequences listed, approximately 70% were seen once; the top ten hold roughly 18%. The template was RNA from unsorted bulk tissue. The receptor was isolated from a man in his 60s with non-small cell lung cancer. Sequenced input: lung tumor tissue. V usage is TRBV29-1 and J usage is TRBJ2-1, with 8 bases matching TRBD1. The CDR3 DNA reads TGTAGCCGACAGGGGTCCCACAATAAGCAGTTCTTC. It codes for CSRQGSHNKQFF.